Sequencing of this T cell receptor (beta chain) was carried out in a study of blood T cell repertoires in COVID-19. Only in-frame clones appear in the TCRdb table, and some are missing; sequencing was by immunoSEQ multiplex PCR. The sample includes just over 650,000 clones, over 80% of them seen just once. The germline V and J ends were trimmed by 0 bases and 4 bases, with 12 bases remaining between them. The CDR3 consists of 15 residues. Germline V CDR1 and CDR2: LGHDT, YNNKEL (reference sequence). The gene calls are TRBV3-1 (or the pseudogene TRBV3-2) and TRBJ1-2; tentatively, D is TRBD1 (5 bases). Sequencing input: peripheral blood. The sequence derives from a woman under 30 with acute or convalescent COVID-19. As DNA, the CDR3 is TGTGCCAGCAGCCAAGATCCGGGGACTCTCTATGGCTACACCTTC. This gives the protein CASSQDPGTLYGYTF.